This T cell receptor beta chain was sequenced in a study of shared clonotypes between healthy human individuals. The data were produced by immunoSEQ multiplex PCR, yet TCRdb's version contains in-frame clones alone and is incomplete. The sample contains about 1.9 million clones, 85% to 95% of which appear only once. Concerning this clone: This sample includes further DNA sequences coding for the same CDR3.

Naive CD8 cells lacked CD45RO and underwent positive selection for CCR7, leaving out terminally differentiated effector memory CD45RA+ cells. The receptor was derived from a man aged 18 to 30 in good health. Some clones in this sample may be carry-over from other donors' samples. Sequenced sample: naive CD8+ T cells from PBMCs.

CDR3 loop: CASSLTGLSSYEQYF. In DNA, the CDR3 is TGTGCCAGCAGTTTAACAGGACTGAGCTCCTACGAGCAGTACTTC. The rearrangement links TRBV27 to TRBJ2-7; D tentatively fits TRBD1 or TRBD2 (5 bases each). This CDR3 spans 15 amino acids. Trimming removed 2 bases at V and 0 bases at J, with 11 bases between. The germline V gene encodes CDR1 MNHEY and CDR2 SMNVEV (reference sequence).